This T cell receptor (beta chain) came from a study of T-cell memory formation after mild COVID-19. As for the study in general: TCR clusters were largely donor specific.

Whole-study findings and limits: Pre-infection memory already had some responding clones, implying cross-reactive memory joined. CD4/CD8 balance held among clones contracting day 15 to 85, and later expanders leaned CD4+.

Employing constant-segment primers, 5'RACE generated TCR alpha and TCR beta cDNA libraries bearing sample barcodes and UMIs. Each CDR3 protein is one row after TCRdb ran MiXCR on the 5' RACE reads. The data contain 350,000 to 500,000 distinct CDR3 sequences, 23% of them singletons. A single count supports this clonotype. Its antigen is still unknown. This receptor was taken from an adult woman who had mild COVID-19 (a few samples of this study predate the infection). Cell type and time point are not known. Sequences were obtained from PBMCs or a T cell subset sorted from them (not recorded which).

The CDR3 is CASSFGQLYEQYF. The CDR3 nucleotides read TGCGCCAGCAGCTTCGGGCAGCTCTACGAGCAGTACTTC. The rearrangement joins TRBV5-1 to TRBJ2-7; the D is unclear. The CDR3 length is 13 residues. Germline values: CDR1 SGHRS, CDR2 YFSETQ. V dropped 2 bases and J dropped 3 bases, with 9 bases sitting between them.